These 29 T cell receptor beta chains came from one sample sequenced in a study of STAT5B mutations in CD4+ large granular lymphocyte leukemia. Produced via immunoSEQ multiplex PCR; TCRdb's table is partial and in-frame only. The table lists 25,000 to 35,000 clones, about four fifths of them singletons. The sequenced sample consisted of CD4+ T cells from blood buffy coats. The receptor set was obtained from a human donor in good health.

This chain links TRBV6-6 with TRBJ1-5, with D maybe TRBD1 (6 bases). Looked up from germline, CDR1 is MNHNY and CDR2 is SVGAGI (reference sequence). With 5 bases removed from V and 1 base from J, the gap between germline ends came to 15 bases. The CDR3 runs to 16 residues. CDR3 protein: CASSSAPDRSNQPQHF. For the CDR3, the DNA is TGTGCCAGCAGTAGCGCCCCCGACAGGAGCAATCAGCCCCAGCATTTT.

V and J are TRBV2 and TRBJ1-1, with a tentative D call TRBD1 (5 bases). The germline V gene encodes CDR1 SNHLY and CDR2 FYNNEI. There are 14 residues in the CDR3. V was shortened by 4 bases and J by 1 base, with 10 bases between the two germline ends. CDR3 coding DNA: TGTGCCAGCAGTGCTGACAGCTGGAACACTGAAGCTTTCTTT. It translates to CASSADSWNTEAFF.

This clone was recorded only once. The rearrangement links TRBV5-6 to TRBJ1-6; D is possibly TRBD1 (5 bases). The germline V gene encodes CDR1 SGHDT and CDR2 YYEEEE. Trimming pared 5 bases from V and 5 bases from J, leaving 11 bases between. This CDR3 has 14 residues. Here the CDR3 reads CASRIDSDNSPLHF. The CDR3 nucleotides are TGTGCCAGCAGGATAGACAGCGATAATTCACCCCTCCACTTT. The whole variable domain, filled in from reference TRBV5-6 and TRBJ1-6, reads DAGVTQSPTHLIKTRGQQVTLRCSPKSGHDTVSWYQQALGQGPQFIFQYYEEEERQRGNFPDRFSGHQFPNYSSELNVNALLLGDSALYLCASRIDSDNSPLHFGNGTRLTVT.

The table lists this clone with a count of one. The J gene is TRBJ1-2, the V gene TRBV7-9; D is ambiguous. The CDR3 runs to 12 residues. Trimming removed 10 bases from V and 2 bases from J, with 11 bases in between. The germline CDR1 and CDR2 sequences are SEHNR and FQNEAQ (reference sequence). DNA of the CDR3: TGTGCCACCCCAGGCGGGAACTATGGCTACACCTTC. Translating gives CATPGGNYGYTF.

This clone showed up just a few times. Here the CDR3 reads CASSREVNTEAFF. Written as DNA, the CDR3 is TGTGCCAGCAGCCGCGAAGTGAACACTGAAGCTTTCTTT. V gene TRBV7-3 combines with J gene TRBJ1-1; D not resolved. Trimming stripped 5 bases from V and 0 bases from J, with 7 bases between. The CDR3 has 13 residues. Germline CDR1 is SGHTA and CDR2 is FQGTGA.

CDR3 region: CASSETEKYGYTF. The CDR3 DNA follows: TGCGCCAGCAGTGAGACAGAGAAGTATGGCTACACCTTC. The chain employs TRBV10-2 and TRBJ1-2; D is unclear. Germline V gives CDR1 WSHSY, CDR2 SAAADI. The CDR3 runs to 13 residues. With 2 bases removed from V and 5 bases from J, the gap between germline ends came to 9 bases.

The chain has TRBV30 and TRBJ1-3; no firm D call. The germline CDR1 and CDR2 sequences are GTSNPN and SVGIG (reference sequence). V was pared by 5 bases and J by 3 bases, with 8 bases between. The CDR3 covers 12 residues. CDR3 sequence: CAWVRNGNTIYF. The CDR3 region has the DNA TGTGCCTGGGTGCGGAATGGAAACACCATATATTTT.

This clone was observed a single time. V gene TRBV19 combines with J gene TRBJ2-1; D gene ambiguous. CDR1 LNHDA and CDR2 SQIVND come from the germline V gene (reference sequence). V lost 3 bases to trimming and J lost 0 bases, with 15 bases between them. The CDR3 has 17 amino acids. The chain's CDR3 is CASSIIGQVSSYNEQFF. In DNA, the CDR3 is TGTGCCAGTAGTATCATCGGGCAGGTGAGCTCCTACAATGAGCAGTTCTTC.

CDR3 protein: CASSPLKGIQETQYF. CDR3 nucleotide sequence: TGTGCCAGCTCACCACTAAAGGGGATTCAAGAGACCCAGTACTTC. The chain carries TRBV18 and TRBJ2-5; weak D call: TRBD1 (5 bases). The CDR3 is 15 residues long. V lost 1 base and J 2 bases, leaving 11 bases between the germline ends. CDR1 and CDR2 from the germline V gene are KGHSH and LQKENI.

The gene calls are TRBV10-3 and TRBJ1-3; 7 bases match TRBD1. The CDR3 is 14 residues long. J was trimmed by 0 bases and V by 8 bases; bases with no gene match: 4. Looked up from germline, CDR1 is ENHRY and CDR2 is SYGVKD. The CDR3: CAIGDRASGNTIYF. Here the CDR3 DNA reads TGTGCCATCGGCGACAGGGCCTCTGGAAACACCATATATTTT.

This chain's CDR3 is CASSPSGTGETQYF. The CDR3 DNA is TGTGCCAGCTCACCCAGCGGGACAGGAGAGACCCAGTACTTC. The chain links TRBV18 to TRBJ2-5, with TRBD1 as a possible D gene (8 bases). Trimming removed 3 bases at V and 4 bases at J, with 12 bases between. The CDR3 runs 14 residues. Looked up from germline, CDR1 is KGHSH and CDR2 is LQKENI. Full variable domain (rest looked up from reference TRBV18 and TRBJ2-5): NAGVMQNPRHLVRRRGQEARLRCSPMKGHSHVYWYRQLPEEGLKFMVYLQKENIIDESGMPKERFSAEFPKEGPSILRIQQVVRGDSAAYFCASSPSGTGETQYFGPGTRLLVL.

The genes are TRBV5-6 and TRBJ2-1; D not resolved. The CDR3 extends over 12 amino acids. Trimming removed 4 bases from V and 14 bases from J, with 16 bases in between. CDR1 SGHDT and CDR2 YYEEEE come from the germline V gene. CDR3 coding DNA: TGTGCCAGCAGCGCGGACCCTATCCATGAGTTCTTC. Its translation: CASSADPIHEFF.

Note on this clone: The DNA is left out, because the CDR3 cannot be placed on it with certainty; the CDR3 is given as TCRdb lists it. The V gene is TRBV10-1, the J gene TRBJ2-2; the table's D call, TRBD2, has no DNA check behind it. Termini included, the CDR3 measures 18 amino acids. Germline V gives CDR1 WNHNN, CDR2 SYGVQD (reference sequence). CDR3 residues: CASSSSTGTSGNTGELFF.

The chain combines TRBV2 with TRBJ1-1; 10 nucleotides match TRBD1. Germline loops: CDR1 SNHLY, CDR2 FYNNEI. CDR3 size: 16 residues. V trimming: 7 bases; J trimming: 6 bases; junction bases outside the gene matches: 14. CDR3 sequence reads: CASTVQGTGVVPEAFF. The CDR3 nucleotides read TGTGCCAGCACCGTACAGGGGACAGGGGTGGTCCCTGAAGCTTTCTTT.

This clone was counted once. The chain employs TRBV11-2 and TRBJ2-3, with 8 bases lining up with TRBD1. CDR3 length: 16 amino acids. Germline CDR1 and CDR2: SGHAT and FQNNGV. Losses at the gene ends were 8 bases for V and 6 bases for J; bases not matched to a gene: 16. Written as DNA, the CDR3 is TGTGCCAGCGTCTATCGCGGGGACAGGCGGGGTGATACGCAGTATTTT. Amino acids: CASVYRGDRRGDTQYF. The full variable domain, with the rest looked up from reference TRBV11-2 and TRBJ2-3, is EAGVAQSPRYKIIEKRQSVAFWCNPISGHATLYWYQQILGQGPKLLIQFQNNGVVDDSQLPKDRFSAERLKGVDSTLKIQPAKLEDSAVYLCASVYRGDRRGDTQYFGPGTRLTVL.

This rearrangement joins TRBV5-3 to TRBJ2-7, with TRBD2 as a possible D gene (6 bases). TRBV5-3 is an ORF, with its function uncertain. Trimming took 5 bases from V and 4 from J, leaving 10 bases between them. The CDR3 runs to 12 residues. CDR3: CARRPGEYEQYF. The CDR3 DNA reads TGTGCCAGAAGACCGGGGGAATACGAGCAGTACTTC.

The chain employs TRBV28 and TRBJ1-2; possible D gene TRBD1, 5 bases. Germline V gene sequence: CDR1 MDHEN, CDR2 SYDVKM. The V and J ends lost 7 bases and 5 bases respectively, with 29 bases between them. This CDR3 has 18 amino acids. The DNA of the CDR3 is TGTGCCAGCACCCCGGTAAGCGGGAGACAGCCTCACTTATATGGCTACACCTTC. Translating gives CASTPVSGRQPHLYGYTF.

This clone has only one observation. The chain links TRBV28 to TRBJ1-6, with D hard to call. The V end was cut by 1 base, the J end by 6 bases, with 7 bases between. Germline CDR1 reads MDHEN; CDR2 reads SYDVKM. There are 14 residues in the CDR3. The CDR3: CASSLYQINSPLHF. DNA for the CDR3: TGTGCCAGCAGTTTATATCAAATTAATTCACCCCTCCACTTT.

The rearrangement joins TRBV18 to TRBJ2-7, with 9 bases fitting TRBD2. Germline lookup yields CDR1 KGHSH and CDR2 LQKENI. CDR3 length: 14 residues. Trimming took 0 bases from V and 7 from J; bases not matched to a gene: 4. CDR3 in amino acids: CASSPPSTSGEQYF. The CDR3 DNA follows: TGTGCCAGCTCACCACCGTCGACTAGCGGAGAGCAGTACTTC. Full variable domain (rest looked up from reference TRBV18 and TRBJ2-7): NAGVMQNPRHLVRRRGQEARLRCSPMKGHSHVYWYRQLPEEGLKFMVYLQKENIIDESGMPKERFSAEFPKEGPSILRIQQVVRGDSAAYFCASSPPSTSGEQYFGPGTRLTVT.

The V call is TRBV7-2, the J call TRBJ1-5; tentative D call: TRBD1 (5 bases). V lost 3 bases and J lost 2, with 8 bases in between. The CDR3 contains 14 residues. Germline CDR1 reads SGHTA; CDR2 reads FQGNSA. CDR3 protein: CASSLGLGNQPQHF. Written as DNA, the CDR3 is TGTGCCAGCAGCTTGGGACTTGGCAATCAGCCCCAGCATTTT.

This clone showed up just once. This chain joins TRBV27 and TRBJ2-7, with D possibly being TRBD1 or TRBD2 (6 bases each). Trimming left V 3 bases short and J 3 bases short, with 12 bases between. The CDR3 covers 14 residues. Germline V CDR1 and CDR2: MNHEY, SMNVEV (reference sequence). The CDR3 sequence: CASSLGRGVYEQYF. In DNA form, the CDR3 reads TGTGCCAGCAGTTTGGGTAGGGGGGTCTACGAGCAGTACTTC.

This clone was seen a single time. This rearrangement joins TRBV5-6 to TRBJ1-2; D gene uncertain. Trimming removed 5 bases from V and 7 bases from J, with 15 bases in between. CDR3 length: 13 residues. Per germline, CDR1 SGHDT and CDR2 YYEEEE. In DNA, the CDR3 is TGTGCCAGCAGAGCGGAAAGGGTTGGTGGCTACACCTTC. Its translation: CASRAERVGGYTF.

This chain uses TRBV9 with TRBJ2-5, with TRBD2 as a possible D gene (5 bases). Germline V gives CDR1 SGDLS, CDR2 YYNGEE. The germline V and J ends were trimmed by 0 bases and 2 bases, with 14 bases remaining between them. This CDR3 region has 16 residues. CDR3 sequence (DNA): TGTGCCAGCAGCGTAGGACTAAGCTCTCTTCAAGAGACCCAGTACTTC. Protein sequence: CASSVGLSSLQETQYF.

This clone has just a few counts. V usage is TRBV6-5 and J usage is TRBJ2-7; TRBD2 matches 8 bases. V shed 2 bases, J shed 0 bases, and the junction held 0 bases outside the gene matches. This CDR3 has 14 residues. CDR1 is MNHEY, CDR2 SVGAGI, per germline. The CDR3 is CASSYREGSYEQYF. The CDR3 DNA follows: TGTGCCAGCAGTTACCGGGAGGGCTCCTACGAGCAGTACTTC.

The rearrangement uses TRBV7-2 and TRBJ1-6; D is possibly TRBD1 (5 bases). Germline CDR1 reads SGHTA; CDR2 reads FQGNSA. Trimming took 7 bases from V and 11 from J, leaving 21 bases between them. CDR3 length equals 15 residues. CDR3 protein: CASTFASGMKAPLHF. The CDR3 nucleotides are TGTGCCAGCACCTTTGCCTCAGGGATGAAGGCACCCCTCCACTTT.

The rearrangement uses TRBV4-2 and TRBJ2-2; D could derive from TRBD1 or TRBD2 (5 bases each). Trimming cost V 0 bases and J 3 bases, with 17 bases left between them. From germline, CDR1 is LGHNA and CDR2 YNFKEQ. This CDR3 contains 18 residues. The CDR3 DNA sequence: TGTGCCAGCAGCCAAGATGACTACAAGGGACGGGACACCGGGGAGCTGTTTTTT. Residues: CASSQDDYKGRDTGELFF.

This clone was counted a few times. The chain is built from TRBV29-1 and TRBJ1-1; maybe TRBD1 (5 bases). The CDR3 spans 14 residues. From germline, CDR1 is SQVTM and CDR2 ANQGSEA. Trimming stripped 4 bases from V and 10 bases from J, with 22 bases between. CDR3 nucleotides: TGCAGCGTTGTTGCGGGGACGGCCTTAAGACGAGCTTTCTTT. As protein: CSVVAGTALRRAFF.

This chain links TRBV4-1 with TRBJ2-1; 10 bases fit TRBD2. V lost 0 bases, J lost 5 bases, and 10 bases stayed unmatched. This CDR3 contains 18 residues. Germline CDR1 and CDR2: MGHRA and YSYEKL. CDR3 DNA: TGCGCCAGCAGCCAAGATAAATGGAGCGGGGGGGCCGACAATGAGCAGTTCTTC. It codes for CASSQDKWSGGADNEQFF.

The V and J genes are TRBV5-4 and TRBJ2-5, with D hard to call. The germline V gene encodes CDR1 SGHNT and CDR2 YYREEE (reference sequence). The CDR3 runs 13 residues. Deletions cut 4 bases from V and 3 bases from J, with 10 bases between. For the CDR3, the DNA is TGTGCCAGCAGCAGGACGACCGAAGAGACCCAGTACTTC. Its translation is CASSRTTEETQYF.